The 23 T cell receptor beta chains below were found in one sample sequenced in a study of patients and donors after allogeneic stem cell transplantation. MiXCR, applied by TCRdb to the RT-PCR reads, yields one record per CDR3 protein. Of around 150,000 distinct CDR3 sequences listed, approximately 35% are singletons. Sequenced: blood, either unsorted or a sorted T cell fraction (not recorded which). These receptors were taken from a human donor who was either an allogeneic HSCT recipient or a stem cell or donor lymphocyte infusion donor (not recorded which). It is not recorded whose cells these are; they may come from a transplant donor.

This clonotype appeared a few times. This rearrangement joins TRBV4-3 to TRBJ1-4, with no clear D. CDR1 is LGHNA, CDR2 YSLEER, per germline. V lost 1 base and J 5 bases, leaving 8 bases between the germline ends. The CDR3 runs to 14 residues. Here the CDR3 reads CASSQAGMNEKLFF. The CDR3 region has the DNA TGCGCCAGCAGCCAAGCTGGGATGAATGAAAAACTGTTTTTT.

CDR3 DNA sequence: TGCGCCAGCAGCTCCGGGCGAGACGGATCCGGGGAGCTGTTTTTT. This codes for CASSSGRDGSGELFF. V is TRBV5-1 and J is TRBJ2-2, with D unresolved. Deletions cut 3 bases from V and 6 bases from J, with 15 bases between. Germline lookup yields CDR1 SGHRS and CDR2 YFSETQ. The CDR3 runs to 15 residues.

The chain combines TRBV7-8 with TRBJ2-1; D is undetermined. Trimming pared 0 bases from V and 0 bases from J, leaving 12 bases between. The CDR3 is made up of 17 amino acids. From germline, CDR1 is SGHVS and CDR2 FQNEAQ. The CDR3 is CASSLATVLISYNEQFF. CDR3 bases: TGTGCCAGCAGCTTAGCAACAGTCCTGATCTCCTACAATGAGCAGTTCTTC.

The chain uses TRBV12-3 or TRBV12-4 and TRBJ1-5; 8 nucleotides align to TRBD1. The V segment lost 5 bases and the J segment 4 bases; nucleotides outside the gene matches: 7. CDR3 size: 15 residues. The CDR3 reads CASSPDRAPNQPQHF. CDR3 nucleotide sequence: TGTGCCAGCAGTCCGGACAGGGCCCCAAATCAGCCCCAGCATTTT.

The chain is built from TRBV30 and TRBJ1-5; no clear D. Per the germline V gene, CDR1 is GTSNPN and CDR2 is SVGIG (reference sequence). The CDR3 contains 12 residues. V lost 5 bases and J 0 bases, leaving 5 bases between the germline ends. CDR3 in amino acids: CAWGDSNQPQHF. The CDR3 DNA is TGTGCCTGGGGGGATAGCAATCAGCCCCAGCATTTT.

CDR3 amino acids: CSASLQGQGAWEQFF. The CDR3 DNA sequence: TGCAGTGCTAGTTTACAAGGACAGGGGGCTTGGGAGCAGTTCTTC. The chain recombines TRBV20-1 with TRBJ2-1; TRBD1 agrees at 11 bases. Germline CDR1 is DFQATT and CDR2 is SNEGSKA (reference sequence). The CDR3 runs to 15 residues. J was trimmed by 10 bases and V by 3 bases; bases with no gene match: 11.

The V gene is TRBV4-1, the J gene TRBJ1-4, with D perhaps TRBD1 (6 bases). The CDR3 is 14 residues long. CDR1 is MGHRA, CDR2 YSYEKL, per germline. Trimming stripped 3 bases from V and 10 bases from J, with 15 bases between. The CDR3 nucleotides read TGCGCCAGCAGCCATTCCAGGGGTCGGGGAAAACTGTTTTTT. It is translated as CASSHSRGRGKLFF.

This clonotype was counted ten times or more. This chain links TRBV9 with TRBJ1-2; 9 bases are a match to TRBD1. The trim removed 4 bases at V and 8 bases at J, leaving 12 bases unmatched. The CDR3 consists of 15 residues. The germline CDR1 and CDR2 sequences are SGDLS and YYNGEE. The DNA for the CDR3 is TGTGCCAGCAGCCCCCGGACAGGGGAATCGGGCGGCTACACCTTC. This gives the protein CASSPRTGESGGYTF.

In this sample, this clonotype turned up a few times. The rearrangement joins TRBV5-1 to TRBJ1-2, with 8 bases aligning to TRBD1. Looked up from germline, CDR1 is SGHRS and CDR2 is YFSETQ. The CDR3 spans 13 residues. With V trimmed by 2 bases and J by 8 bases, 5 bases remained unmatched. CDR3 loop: CASSFGQGFGYTF. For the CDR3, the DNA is TGCGCCAGCAGCTTTGGACAGGGCTTCGGCTACACCTTC.

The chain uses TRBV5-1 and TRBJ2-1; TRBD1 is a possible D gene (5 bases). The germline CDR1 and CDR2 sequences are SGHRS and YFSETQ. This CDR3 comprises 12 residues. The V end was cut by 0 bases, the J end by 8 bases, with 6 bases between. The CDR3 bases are TGCGCCAGCAGCTTGGGCAGGGATGAGCAGTTCTTC. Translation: CASSLGRDEQFF.

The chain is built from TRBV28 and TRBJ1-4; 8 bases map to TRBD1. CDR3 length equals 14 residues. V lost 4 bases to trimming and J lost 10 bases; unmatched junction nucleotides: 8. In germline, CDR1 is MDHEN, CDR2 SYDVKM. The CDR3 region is CASSSGQGGGKLFF. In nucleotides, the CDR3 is TGTGCCAGCAGTTCAGGACAGGGTGGGGGAAAACTGTTTTTT.

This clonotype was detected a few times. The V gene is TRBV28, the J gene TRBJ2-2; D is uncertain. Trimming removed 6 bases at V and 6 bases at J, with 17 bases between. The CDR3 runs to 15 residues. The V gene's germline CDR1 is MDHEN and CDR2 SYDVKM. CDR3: CASSPTPNPPGELFF. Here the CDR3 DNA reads TGTGCCAGCAGCCCAACACCCAACCCCCCCGGGGAGCTGTTTTTT.

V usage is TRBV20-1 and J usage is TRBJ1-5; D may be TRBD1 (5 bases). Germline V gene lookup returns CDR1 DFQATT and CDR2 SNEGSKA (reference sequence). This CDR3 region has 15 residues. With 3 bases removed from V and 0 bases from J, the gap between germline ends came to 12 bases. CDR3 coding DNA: TGCAGTGCTAGTTCAGGGATCAATAGCAATCAGCCCCAGCATTTT. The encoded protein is CSASSGINSNQPQHF.

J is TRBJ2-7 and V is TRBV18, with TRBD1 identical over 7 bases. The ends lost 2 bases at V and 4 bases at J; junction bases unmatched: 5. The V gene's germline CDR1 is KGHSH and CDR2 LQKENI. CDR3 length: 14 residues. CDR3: CASSPTGQPYEQYV. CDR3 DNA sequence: TGTGCCAGCTCACCAACGGGACAGCCGTACGAGCAGTACGTC.

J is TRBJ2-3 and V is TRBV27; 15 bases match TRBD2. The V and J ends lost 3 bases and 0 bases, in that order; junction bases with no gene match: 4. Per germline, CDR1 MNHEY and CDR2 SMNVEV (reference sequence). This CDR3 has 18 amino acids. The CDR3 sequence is CASSFLGTSGGSTDTQYF. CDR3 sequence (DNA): TGTGCCAGCAGTTTCCTCGGGACTAGCGGGGGGAGCACAGATACGCAGTATTTT.

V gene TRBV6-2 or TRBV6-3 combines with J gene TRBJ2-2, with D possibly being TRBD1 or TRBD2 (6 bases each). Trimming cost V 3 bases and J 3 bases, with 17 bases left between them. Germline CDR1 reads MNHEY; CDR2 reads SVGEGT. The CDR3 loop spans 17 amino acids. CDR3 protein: CASSYPTRGPDTGELFF. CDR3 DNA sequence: TGTGCCAGCAGTTATCCCACCCGGGGGCCCGACACCGGGGAGCTGTTTTTT.

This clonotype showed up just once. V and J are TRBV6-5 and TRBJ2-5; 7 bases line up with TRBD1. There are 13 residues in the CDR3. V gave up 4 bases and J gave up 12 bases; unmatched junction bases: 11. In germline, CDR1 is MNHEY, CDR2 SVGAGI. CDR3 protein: CASSFYPGQAKYF. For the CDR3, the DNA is TGTGCCAGCAGTTTCTACCCCGGACAGGCTAAGTACTTC.

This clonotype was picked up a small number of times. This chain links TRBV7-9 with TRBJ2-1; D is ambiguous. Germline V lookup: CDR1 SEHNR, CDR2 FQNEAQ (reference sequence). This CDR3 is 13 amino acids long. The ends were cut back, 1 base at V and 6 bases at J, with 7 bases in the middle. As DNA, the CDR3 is TGTGCCAGCAGCTTAGACGTGGGCAATGAGCAGTTCTTC. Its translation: CASSLDVGNEQFF.

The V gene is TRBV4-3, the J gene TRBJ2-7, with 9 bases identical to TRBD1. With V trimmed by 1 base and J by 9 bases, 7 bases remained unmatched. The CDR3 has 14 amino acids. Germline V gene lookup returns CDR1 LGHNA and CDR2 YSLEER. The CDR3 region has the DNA TGCGCCAGCAGCCAAGGGGACAGGGCCATGCCGCAGTACTTC. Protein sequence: CASSQGDRAMPQYF.

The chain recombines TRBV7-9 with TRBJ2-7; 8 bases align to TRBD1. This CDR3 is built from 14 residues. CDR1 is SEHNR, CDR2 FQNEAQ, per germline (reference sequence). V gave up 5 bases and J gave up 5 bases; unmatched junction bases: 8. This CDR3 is CASSAGQGSNEQYF. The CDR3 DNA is TGTGCCAGCAGCGCCGGACAGGGTAGCAACGAGCAGTACTTC.

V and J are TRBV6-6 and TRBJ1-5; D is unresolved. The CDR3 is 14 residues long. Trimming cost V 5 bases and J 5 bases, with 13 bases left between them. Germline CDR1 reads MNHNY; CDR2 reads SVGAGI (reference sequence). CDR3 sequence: CASSTDPAYQPQHF. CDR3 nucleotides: TGTGCCAGCAGTACGGACCCAGCTTATCAGCCCCAGCATTTT.

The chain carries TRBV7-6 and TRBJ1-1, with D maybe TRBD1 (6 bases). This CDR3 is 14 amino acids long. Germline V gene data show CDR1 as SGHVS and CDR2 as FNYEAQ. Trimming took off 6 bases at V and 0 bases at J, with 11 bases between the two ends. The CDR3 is CASRKDSMNTEAFF. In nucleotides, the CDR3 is TGTGCCAGCAGAAAGGACAGCATGAACACTGAAGCTTTCTTT.

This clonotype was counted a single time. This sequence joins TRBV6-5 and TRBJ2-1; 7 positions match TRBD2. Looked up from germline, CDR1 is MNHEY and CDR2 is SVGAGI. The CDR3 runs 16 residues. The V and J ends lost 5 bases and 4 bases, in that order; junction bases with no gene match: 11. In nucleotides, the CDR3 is TGTGCCAGCAGTACGGCACGGGGGGTCTCATACAATGAGCAGTTCTTC. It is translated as CASSTARGVSYNEQFF.